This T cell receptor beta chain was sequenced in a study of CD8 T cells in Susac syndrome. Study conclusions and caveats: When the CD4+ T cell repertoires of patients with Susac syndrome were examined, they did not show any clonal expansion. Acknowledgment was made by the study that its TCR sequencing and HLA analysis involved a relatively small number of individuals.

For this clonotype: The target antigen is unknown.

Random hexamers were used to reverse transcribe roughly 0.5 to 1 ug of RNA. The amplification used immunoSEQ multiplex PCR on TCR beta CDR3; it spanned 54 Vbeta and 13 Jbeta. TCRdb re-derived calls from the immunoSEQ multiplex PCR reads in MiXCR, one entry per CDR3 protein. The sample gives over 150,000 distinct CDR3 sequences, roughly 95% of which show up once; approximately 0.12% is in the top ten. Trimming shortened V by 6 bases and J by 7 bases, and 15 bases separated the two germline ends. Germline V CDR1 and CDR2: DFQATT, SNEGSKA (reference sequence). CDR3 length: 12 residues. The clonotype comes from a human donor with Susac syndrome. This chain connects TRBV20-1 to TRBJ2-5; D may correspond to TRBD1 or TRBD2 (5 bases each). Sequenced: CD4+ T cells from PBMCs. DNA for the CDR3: TGCAGTGCCGTCCGGGACCCACGGACCCAGTACTTC. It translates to CSAVRDPRTQYF.